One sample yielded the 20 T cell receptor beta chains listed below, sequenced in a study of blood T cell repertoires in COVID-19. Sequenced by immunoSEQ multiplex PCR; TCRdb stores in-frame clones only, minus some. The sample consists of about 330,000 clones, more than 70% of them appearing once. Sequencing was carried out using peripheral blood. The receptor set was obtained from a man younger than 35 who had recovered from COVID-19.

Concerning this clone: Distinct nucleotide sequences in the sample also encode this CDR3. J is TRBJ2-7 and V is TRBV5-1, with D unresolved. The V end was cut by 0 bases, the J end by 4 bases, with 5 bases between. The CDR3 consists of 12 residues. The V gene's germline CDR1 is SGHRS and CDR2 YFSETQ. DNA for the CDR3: TGCGCCAGCAGCTTGGACGGTTACGAGCAGTACTTC. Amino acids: CASSLDGYEQYF.

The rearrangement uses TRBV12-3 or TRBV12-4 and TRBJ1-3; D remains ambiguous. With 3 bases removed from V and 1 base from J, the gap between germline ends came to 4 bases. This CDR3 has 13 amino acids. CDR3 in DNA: TGTGCCAGCAGTTTGGCATCTGGAAACACCATATATTTT. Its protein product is CASSLASGNTIYF.

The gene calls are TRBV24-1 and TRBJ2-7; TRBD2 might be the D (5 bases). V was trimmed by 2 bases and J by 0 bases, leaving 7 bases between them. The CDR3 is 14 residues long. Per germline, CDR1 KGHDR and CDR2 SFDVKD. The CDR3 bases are TGTGCCACCAGTGATTGGACTGGCTCCTACGAGCAGTACTTC. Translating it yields CATSDWTGSYEQYF.

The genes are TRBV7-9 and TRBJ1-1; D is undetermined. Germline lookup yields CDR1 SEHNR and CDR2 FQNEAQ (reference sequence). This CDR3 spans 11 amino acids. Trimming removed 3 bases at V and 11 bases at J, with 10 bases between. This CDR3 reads CASSFVTEAFF. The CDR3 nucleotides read TGTGCCAGCAGCTTTGTTACGGAGGCTTTCTTT.

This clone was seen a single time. DNA of the CDR3: TGTGCCAGCAGCCCCCTCGGGACTAGAGACAATGAGCAGTTCTTC. Its translation is CASSPLGTRDNEQFF. This chain connects TRBV3-1 (or the pseudogene TRBV3-2) to TRBJ2-1; 8 positions agree with TRBD2. Trimming took 4 bases from V and 5 from J; bases not matched to a gene: 7. The CDR3 is 15 amino acids. CDR1 LGHDT and CDR2 YNNKEL come from the germline V gene (reference sequence).

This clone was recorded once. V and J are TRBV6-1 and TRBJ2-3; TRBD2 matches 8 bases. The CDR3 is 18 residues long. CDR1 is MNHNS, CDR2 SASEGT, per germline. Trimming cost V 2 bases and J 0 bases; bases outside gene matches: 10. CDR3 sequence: CASSERRLAGTSTDTQYF. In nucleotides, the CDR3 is TGTGCCAGCAGTGAAAGGCGATTAGCGGGAACTAGCACAGATACGCAGTATTTT.

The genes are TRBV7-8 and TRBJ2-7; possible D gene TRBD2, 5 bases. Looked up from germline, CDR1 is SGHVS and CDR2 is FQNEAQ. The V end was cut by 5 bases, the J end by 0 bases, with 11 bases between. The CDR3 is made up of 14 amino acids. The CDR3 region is CASSPGGSSYEQYF. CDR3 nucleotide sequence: TGTGCCAGCAGCCCAGGAGGAAGCTCCTACGAGCAGTACTTC.

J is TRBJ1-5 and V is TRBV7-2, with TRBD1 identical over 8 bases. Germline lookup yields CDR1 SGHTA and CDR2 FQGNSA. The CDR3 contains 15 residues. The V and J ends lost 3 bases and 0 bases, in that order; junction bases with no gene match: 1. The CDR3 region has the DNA TGTGCCAGCAGCTTCGGACAGGGTAGCAATCAGCCCCAGCATTTT. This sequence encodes CASSFGQGSNQPQHF. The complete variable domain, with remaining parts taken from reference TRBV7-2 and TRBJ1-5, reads GAGVSQSPSNKVTEKGKDVELRCDPISGHTALYWYRQSLGQGLEFLIYFQGNSAPDKSGLPSDRFSAERTGGSVSTLTIQRTQQEDSAVYLCASSFGQGSNQPQHFGDGTRLSIL.

Written as DNA, the CDR3 is TGTGCCAGCAGCCCTGGGACAGGGGTCGGCTACACCTTC. Translated, it gives CASSPGTGVGYTF. The chain carries TRBV11-2 and TRBJ1-2; TRBD1 matches at 10 bases. The germline V gene encodes CDR1 SGHAT and CDR2 FQNNGV. The CDR3 covers 13 residues. Trimming at V came to 5 bases and at J to 8 bases, leaving 5 bases not matched to a gene. Full variable domain (missing parts from reference TRBV11-2 and TRBJ1-2): EAGVAQSPRYKIIEKRQSVAFWCNPISGHATLYWYQQILGQGPKLLIQFQNNGVVDDSQLPKDRFSAERLKGVDSTLKIQPAKLEDSAVYLCASSPGTGVGYTFGSGTRLTVV.

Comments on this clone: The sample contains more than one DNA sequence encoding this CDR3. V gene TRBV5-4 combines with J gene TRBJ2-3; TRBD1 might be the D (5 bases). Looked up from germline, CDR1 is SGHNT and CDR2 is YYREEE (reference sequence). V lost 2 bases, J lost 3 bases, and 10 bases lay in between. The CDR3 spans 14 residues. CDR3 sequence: CASSLGTGTDTQYF. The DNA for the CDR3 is TGTGCCAGCAGCTTAGGTACAGGTACAGATACGCAGTATTTT. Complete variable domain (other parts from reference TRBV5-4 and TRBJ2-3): ETGVTQSPTHLIKTRGQQVTLRCSSQSGHNTVSWYQQALGQGPQFIFQYYREEENGRGNFPPRFSGLQFPNYSSELNVNALELDDSALYLCASSLGTGTDTQYFGPGTRLTVL.

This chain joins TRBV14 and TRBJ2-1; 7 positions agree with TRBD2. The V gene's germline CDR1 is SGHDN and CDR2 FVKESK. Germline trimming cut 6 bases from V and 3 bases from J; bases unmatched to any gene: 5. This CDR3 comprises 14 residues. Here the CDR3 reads CASSPGGYYNEQFF. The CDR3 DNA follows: TGTGCCAGCAGTCCGGGGGGTTACTACAATGAGCAGTTCTTC. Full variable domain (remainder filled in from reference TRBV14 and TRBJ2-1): EAGVTQFPSHSVIEKGQTVTLRCDPISGHDNLYWYRRVMGKEIKFLLHFVKESKQDESGMPNNRFLAERTGGTYSTLKVQPAELEDSGVYFCASSPGGYYNEQFFGPGTRLTVL.

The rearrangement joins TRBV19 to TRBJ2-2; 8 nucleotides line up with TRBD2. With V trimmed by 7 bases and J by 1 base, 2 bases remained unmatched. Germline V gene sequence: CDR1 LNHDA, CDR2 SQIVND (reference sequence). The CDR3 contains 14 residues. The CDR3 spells CASNREGNTGELFF. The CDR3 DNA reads TGTGCCAGTAACCGGGAGGGGAACACCGGGGAGCTGTTTTTT.

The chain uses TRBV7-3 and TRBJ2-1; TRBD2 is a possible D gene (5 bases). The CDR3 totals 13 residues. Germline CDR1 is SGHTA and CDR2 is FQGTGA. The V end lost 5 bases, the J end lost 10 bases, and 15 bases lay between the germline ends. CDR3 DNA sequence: TGTGCCAGCAGCCCAAACATGGAGGTAGAGCAGTTCTTC. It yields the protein CASSPNMEVEQFF.

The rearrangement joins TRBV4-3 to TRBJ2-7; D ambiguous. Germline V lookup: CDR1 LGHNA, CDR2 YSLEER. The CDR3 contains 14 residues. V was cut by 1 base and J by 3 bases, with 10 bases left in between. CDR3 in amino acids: CASSQGRSNYEQYF. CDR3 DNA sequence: TGCGCCAGCAGCCAAGGCAGGTCCAACTACGAGCAGTACTTC.

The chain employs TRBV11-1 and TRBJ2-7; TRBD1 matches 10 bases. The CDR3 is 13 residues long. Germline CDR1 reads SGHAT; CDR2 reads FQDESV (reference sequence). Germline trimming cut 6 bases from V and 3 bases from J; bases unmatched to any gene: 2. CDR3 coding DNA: TGTGCCAGCAGGACAGGGGGCGACTACGAGCAGTACTTC. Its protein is CASRTGGDYEQYF.

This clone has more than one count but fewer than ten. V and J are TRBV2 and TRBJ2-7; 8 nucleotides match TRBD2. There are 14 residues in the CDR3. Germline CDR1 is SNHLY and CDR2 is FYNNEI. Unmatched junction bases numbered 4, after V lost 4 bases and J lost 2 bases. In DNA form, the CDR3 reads TGTGCCAGCAGTGGAACTAGCGGTACCTACGAGCAGTACTTC. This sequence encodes CASSGTSGTYEQYF.

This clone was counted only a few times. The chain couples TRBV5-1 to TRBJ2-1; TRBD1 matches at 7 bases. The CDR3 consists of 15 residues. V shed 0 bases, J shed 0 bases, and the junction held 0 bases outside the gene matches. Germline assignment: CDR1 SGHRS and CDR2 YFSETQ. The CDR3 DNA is TGCGCCAGCAGCTTGGGGACAGGCTCCTACAATGAGCAGTTCTTC. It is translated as CASSLGTGSYNEQFF.

The CDR3 spells CASADRRTSGGTGELFF. DNA of the CDR3: TGTGCCAGTGCGGACAGACGGACTAGCGGGGGGACCGGGGAGCTGTTTTTT. The chain is built from TRBV9 and TRBJ2-2; 14 nucleotides align to TRBD2. Germline lookup yields CDR1 SGDLS and CDR2 YYNGEE. J gave up 5 bases and V 8 bases, and 11 bases lay outside the gene matches. The length of the CDR3 is 17 residues.

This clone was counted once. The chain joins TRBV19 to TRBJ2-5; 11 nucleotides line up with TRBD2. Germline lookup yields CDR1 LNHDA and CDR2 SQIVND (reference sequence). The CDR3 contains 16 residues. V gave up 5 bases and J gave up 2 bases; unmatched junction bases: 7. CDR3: CASSVTSGGDQETQYF. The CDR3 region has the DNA TGTGCCAGTAGTGTAACTAGCGGGGGTGATCAAGAGACCCAGTACTTC.

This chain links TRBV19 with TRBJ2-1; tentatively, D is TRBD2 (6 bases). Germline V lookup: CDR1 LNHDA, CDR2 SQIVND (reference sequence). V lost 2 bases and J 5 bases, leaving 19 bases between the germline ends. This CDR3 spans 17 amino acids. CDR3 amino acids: CASSISLFAGLNNEQFF. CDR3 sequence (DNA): TGTGCCAGTAGTATATCTCTTTTCGCCGGACTAAACAATGAGCAGTTCTTC.